These T cell receptor beta chains were read from a single sample in a study of cytomegalovirus exposure and HLA in healthy donors. Assay: immunoSEQ multiplex PCR; the TCRdb copy retains only in-frame clones and omits some. The table shows roughly 150,000 clones, with roughly 75% occurring only once. The sample taken for sequencing was PBMCs. These receptors were taken from a man aged 25 to 40 in good health. Both conserved end residues are part of each CDR3. A D gene is named only where the DNA matches it firmly. Clone size, where shown, is once, few, many, or a class for clones that have expanded.

clone size,J gene,D gene,V gene,CDR3 DNA,CDR3 protein
.,TRBJ2-1,TRBD2,TRBV6-5,TGTGCCGCCAGGGGGACTAGCGGCAATGAGCAGTTCTTC,CAARGTSGNEQFF
.,TRBJ2-1,.,TRBV7-3,TGTGCCAGCAGCTTAACTGGCAGCGGAAACAATGAGCAGTTCTTC,CASSLTGSGNNEQFF
.,TRBJ2-5,.,TRBV27,TGTGCCAGCAGTCCGATGGTAGCGAGTATAGGAGAGACCCAGTACTTC,CASSPMVASIGETQYF
.,TRBJ2-3,.,TRBV7-9,TGTGCCAGCAGCCCCGTTCGTACAGATACGCAGTATTTT,CASSPVRTDTQYF
.,TRBJ2-4,.,TRBV30,TGTGCCTGGAGCGGGACGCGGGGACTCAACATTCAGTACTTC,CAWSGTRGLNIQYF
.,TRBJ1-2,TRBD1,TRBV19,TGTGCCAGTAGAGCAGGACAGGGAGTCTATGGCTACACCTTC,CASRAGQGVYGYTF
.,TRBJ2-1,.,TRBV12-5,TGTGCTAGTGCGTTTCCGGGGGTGGACAATGAGCAGTTCTTC,CASAFPGVDNEQFF
.,TRBJ2-2,.,TRBV7-9,TGTGCCAGCAGCTCTACGGGACTTCCCGGGGAGCTGTTTTTT,CASSSTGLPGELFF
.,TRBJ2-2,TRBD2,TRBV7-9,TGTGCCATGTCGGGGGGGAACACCGGGGAGCTGTTTTTT,CAMSGGNTGELFF
few,TRBJ1-3,.,TRBV28,TGTGCCAGCGACAGGTCCCCTGGTGGAAACACCATATATTTT,CASDRSPGGNTIYF
.,TRBJ1-5,.,TRBV10-1,TGCGCCAGCAGTGAGTCGGCGAGAGCGGGGTGTTGGAATCAGCCCCAGCATTTT,CASSESARAGCWNQPQHF
.,TRBJ2-7,TRBD2,TRBV2,TGTGCCAGCAGCCCCACCGGGACTAGCGCAGCCTACGAGCAGTACTTC,CASSPTGTSAAYEQYF
.,TRBJ2-6,.,TRBV6-1,TGTGCCAGCAGTTCAAACAGGGCTGGGGCCAACGTCCTGACTTTC,CASSSNRAGANVLTF
.,TRBJ1-2,TRBD1,TRBV6-1,TGTGCCAGCAGTGAAGGGACAGGGGTGCGTGGCTACACCTTC,CASSEGTGVRGYTF
.,TRBJ1-4,.,TRBV5-1,TGCGCCAGCAGTAAGGACTCCCGGCCAACTAATGAAAAACTGTTTTTT,CASSKDSRPTNEKLFF
.,TRBJ2-1,.,TRBV2,TGTGCCAGTAGGGGAGGCCCTTCCTACAATGAGCAGTTCTTC,CASRGGPSYNEQFF
.,TRBJ1-2,TRBD1,TRBV13,TGTGCCAGCAGCTTGACACAGGGGGCTGATGGCTACACCTTC,CASSLTQGADGYTF
.,TRBJ2-7,TRBD2,TRBV11-1,TGTGCCAGCAGCCAGATAGCGGGACCGAGCTCCTACGAGCAGTACTTC,CASSQIAGPSSYEQYF
once,TRBJ2-6,.,TRBV2,TGTGCCAGCAGTCAGGGGCAGACTGGGGCCAACGTCCTGACTTTC,CASSQGQTGANVLTF
once,TRBJ2-7,.,TRBV29-1,TGCAGCGTTGTAGGGGGGAGGGCCTCCTACGAGCAGTACTTC,CSVVGGRASYEQYF
.,TRBJ2-1,TRBD2,TRBV27,TGTGCCAGCTCTACATCTTTGACTAGCGGTTCCTACAATGAGCAGTTCTTC,CASSTSLTSGSYNEQFF
.,TRBJ2-2,TRBD1,TRBV7-3,TGTGCCAGCAGCACCTCGACAGGGGGCACCGGGGAGCTGTTTTTT,CASSTSTGGTGELFF
.,TRBJ1-6,.,TRBV9,TGTGCCAGCAGCGTAGACAGGGTAAAGCCCCTCCACTTT,CASSVDRVKPLHF
.,TRBJ2-7,TRBD2,TRBV7-2,TGTGCCAGCAGCTTAGGTAGCGGGAGGTCCTACGAGCAGTACTTC,CASSLGSGRSYEQYF
.,TRBJ2-7,.,TRBV7-9,TGTGCCAGCAGCTTAGGCTGGGGGGACGAGCAGTACTTC,CASSLGWGDEQYF
.,TRBJ1-1,TRBD1,TRBV9,TGTGCCAGCAGCGTAGAGGGACAGACCAACACTGAAGCTTTCTTT,CASSVEGQTNTEAFF
.,TRBJ2-7,TRBD1,TRBV5-5,TGTGCCAGCAGCAAAGAAAGGACAGGCCAACTCTACGAGCAGTACTTC,CASSKERTGQLYEQYF
.,TRBJ1-1,.,TRBV7-2,TGTGCCAGCAGCTTATCGGGGGGGAAGGCTTTCTTT,CASSLSGGKAFF
.,TRBJ2-3,.,TRBV19,TGTGCCAGTAGTATAAGGCCGTCCGGGTGGGATACGCAGTATTTT,CASSIRPSGWDTQYF
.,TRBJ2-7,.,TRBV27,TGTGCCAGCAGTTTCCACCGGTCGGGGAACGAGCAGTACTTC,CASSFHRSGNEQYF
.,TRBJ1-4,.,TRBV29-1,TGCAGCGCCCATCGAGGGATCAATGAAAAACTGTTTTTT,CSAHRGINEKLFF
.,TRBJ2-1,.,TRBV6-5,TGTGCCAGCAGTTACTCGTACGGGAACAATGAGCAGTTCTTC,CASSYSYGNNEQFF
.,TRBJ2-3,.,TRBV2,TGTGCCAGCAGAGGCAGGAAGCAGGGCACAGATACGCAGTATTTT,CASRGRKQGTDTQYF
few,TRBJ2-5,TRBD1,TRBV7-8,TGTGCCAGCAACAGACAGGGTGGGGCCCCGGGGGAGACCCAGTACTTC,CASNRQGGAPGETQYF
.,TRBJ2-7,TRBD2,TRBV15,TGTGCCACCAGCAGAGAGGGGGGACTAGCGGATGGAACCTACGAGCAGTACTTC,CATSREGGLADGTYEQYF
once,TRBJ1-1,TRBD1,TRBV4-3,TGCGCCAGCAGCCATCGGGGACAGGGGTTGGGGAACACTGAAGCTTTCTTT,CASSHRGQGLGNTEAFF
.,TRBJ1-2,.,TRBV7-8,TGTGCCAGCAGCACTAACAGGGACCCCTTGAACGGCTACACCTTC,CASSTNRDPLNGYTF
.,TRBJ1-1,.,TRBV7-8,TGTGCCAGCACCTTTTCTAGAGTATTCACTGAAGCTTTCTTT,CASTFSRVFTEAFF
.,TRBJ2-2,.,TRBV9,TGTGCCAGCAGCGTAGTCCAGGGGGGTACCGGGGAGCTGTTTTTT,CASSVVQGGTGELFF